Shown below are 23 T cell receptor beta chains from a single sample sequenced in a study of blood T cell repertoires in COVID-19 (TCRdb year 2020). The method was the immunoSEQ multiplex PCR assay. Drawn from immuneACCESS, this table holds only the in-frame rearrangements with V and J called that TCRdb kept. Clones are partly lost; checked studies trace under half to an unresolved V gene and leave the rest unexplained. This sample is represented by 150,000 or so clones; roughly four fifths of them were singletons. 13% to 15% of the sample is held by the ten biggest clonotypes. Sequenced material: peripheral blood. These receptors originate from a human donor with acute or convalescent COVID-19. The donor label of this sample is uncertain.

J is TRBJ2-2 and V is TRBV10-3; no definite D call. V lost 8 bases to trimming and J lost 5 bases, with 9 bases between them. The CDR3 is made up of 12 amino acids. Germline CDR1 reads ENHRY; CDR2 reads SYGVKD. As DNA, the CDR3 is TGTGCCATCGCCCAAGCGACCGGGGAGCTGTTTTTT. It encodes CAIAQATGELFF.

Only one count was recorded for this clone. The chain joins TRBV7-9 to TRBJ2-7, with 8 bases fitting TRBD1. The CDR3 length is 12 residues. The V segment lost 3 bases and the J segment 6 bases; nucleotides outside the gene matches: 1. In germline, CDR1 is SEHNR, CDR2 FQNEAQ (reference sequence). In nucleotides, the CDR3 is TGTGCCAGCAGCTTTACAGGGGGCGAGCAGTACTTC. It specifies CASSFTGGEQYF.

The gene calls are TRBV10-3 and TRBJ1-1, with D uncertain. The V end was cut by 8 bases, the J end by 1 base, with 8 bases between. Germline V lookup: CDR1 ENHRY, CDR2 SYGVKD. This CDR3 is built from 12 residues. The CDR3 DNA reads as TGTGCCATCGGACGGGAGAACACTGAAGCTTTCTTT. Amino acid sequence: CAIGRENTEAFF.

V is TRBV30 and J is TRBJ2-3, with D unresolved. Trimming pared 3 bases from V and 4 bases from J, leaving 8 bases between. Germline values: CDR1 GTSNPN, CDR2 SVGIG (reference sequence). The CDR3 consists of 12 residues. CDR3: CAWSASADTQYF. The CDR3 DNA is TGTGCCTGGAGCGCCTCGGCAGATACGCAGTATTTT.

The chain links TRBV18 to TRBJ2-1, with D possibly TRBD2 on 6 matching bases. V dropped 6 bases and J dropped 0 bases, with 21 bases sitting between them. The germline V gene has CDR1 KGHSH and CDR2 LQKENI. The CDR3 has 18 amino acids. The CDR3 nucleotides are TGTGCCAGCTCTCCTGACACCCCCGGGACTCTCTCCTACAATGAGCAGTTCTTC. This gives the protein CASSPDTPGTLSYNEQFF.

The J gene is TRBJ2-3, the V gene TRBV18, with 8 bases fitting TRBD2. The V and J ends lost 8 bases and 2 bases, in that order; junction bases with no gene match: 12. The CDR3 has 16 amino acids. CDR1 and CDR2 from the germline V gene are KGHSH and LQKENI. The CDR3 nucleotides are TGTGCCAGCCCCCGGGAGGGCAGGGGACCCACAGATACGCAGTATTTT. The encoded protein is CASPREGRGPTDTQYF. The full variable domain, completed using reference TRBV18 and TRBJ2-3, is NAGVMQNPRHLVRRRGQEARLRCSPMKGHSHVYWYRQLPEEGLKFMVYLQKENIIDESGMPKERFSAEFPKEGPSILRIQQVVRGDSAAYFCASPREGRGPTDTQYFGPGTRLTVL.

The V and J genes are TRBV18 and TRBJ2-5; 8 nucleotides agree with TRBD2. The CDR3 runs 15 residues. CDR1 and CDR2 from the germline V gene are KGHSH and LQKENI. V shed 2 bases, J shed 3 bases, and the junction held 5 bases outside the gene matches. The CDR3 spells CASSPGFSGEETQYF. CDR3 DNA sequence: TGTGCCAGCTCACCAGGTTTTAGCGGGGAAGAGACCCAGTACTTC.

The genes are TRBV19 and TRBJ2-2; 8 bases are shared with TRBD2. Germline lookup yields CDR1 LNHDA and CDR2 SQIVND (reference sequence). J was trimmed by 7 bases and V by 5 bases; bases with no gene match: 12. This CDR3 has 16 residues. In DNA form, the CDR3 reads TGTGCCAGTAGTGTAGCAGCGGGGGCCACCGGCGGGGAGCTGTTTTTT. Translated, it gives CASSVAAGATGGELFF.

This clone has a handful of counts. The V call is TRBV10-3, the J call TRBJ2-3, with a weak D call TRBD2 (5 bases). Germline loops: CDR1 ENHRY, CDR2 SYGVKD. The CDR3 covers 12 residues. V gave up 11 bases and J gave up 6 bases, with 15 bases separating them. The CDR3 DNA sequence: TGTGCCGTCAAGGCGGGCCGGGATACGCAGTATTTT. Amino acids: CAVKAGRDTQYF.

A few counts support this clone. The V gene is TRBV7-2, the J gene TRBJ1-1, with 9 bases aligning to TRBD1. The length of the CDR3 is 14 residues. V dropped 4 bases and J dropped 6; count of bases not matched to a gene: 6. CDR1 is SGHTA, CDR2 FQGNSA, per germline. CDR3 in amino acids: CASSSTGGKAEAFF. DNA for the CDR3: TGTGCCAGCAGCTCTACAGGGGGCAAAGCTGAAGCTTTCTTT.

The chain combines TRBV12-5 with TRBJ1-1; possibly TRBD1 for D (6 bases). The germline gives CDR1 LGHNT, CDR2 FRNRAP. Between the trimmed V and J ends, which lost 9 bases and 1 base, there was a span of 9 bases. The CDR3 has 12 amino acids. The CDR3 protein is CARQGGNTEAFF. The CDR3 DNA is TGTGCTAGACAGGGCGGGAACACTGAAGCTTTCTTT.

The count of this clone is one. V usage is TRBV18 and J usage is TRBJ1-5; a weak D match, TRBD1 (5 bases). V gave up 2 bases and J gave up 2 bases, with 13 bases separating them. This CDR3 has 16 residues. CDR1 and CDR2 (germline): KGHSH, LQKENI. The CDR3 nucleotides read TGTGCCAGCTCACCAGACGCAGGGCTGGGCAATCAGCCCCAGCATTTT. It translates to CASSPDAGLGNQPQHF.

This clone was seen more than once but under ten times. This chain connects TRBV5-1 to TRBJ2-5; possibly TRBD2 for D (5 bases). Germline CDR1 and CDR2: SGHRS and YFSETQ. The CDR3 loop spans 15 amino acids. Deletions cut 0 bases from V and 3 bases from J, with 12 bases between. The CDR3: CASSLAGYSEETQYF. The DNA of the CDR3 is TGCGCCAGCAGCTTGGCGGGGTACTCGGAAGAGACCCAGTACTTC.

The chain is built from TRBV5-1 and TRBJ2-7, with 12 bases lining up with TRBD2. V lost 4 bases, J lost 2 bases, and 10 bases stayed unmatched. The CDR3 is 17 residues long. Looked up from germline, CDR1 is SGHRS and CDR2 is YFSETQ. CDR3 region: CASSLQRLAGDPYEQYF. The CDR3 DNA is TGCGCCAGCAGCCTCCAACGACTAGCGGGGGACCCCTACGAGCAGTACTTC.

There are a few counts of this clone. The gene calls are TRBV2 and TRBJ1-6, with D possibly TRBD1 on 6 matching bases. The CDR3 is made up of 16 amino acids. Germline CDR1 SNHLY, CDR2 FYNNEI. V lost 3 bases, J lost 6 bases, and 15 bases lay in between. This CDR3 reads CASSEEGGRLNSPLHF. The CDR3 bases are TGTGCCAGCAGTGAGGAAGGGGGACGGCTTAATTCACCCCTCCACTTT.

This clone appeared a single time. This chain links TRBV3-1 (or the pseudogene TRBV3-2) with TRBJ1-3; D is possibly TRBD1 (6 bases). V lost 2 bases to trimming and J lost 0 bases, with 8 bases between them. This CDR3 comprises 15 residues. In germline, CDR1 is LGHDT, CDR2 YNNKEL (reference sequence). The CDR3 sequence is CASSQRTVSGNTIYF. Here the CDR3 DNA reads TGTGCCAGCAGCCAAAGGACAGTCTCTGGAAACACCATATATTTT.

The chain uses TRBV19 and TRBJ1-4; TRBD1 might be the D (6 bases). The CDR3 covers 17 residues. Trimming left V 10 bases short and J 3 bases short, with 24 bases between. The V gene's germline CDR1 is LNHDA and CDR2 SQIVND (reference sequence). The chain's CDR3 is CATASRGGAAANEKLFF. In DNA, the CDR3 is TGTGCCACCGCCTCTAGGGGGGGAGCCGCGGCTAATGAAAAACTGTTTTTT.

J is TRBJ1-2 and V is TRBV2; D is undetermined. V gave up 5 bases and J gave up 1 base, with 8 bases separating them. Germline loops: CDR1 SNHLY, CDR2 FYNNEI. There are 13 residues in the CDR3. The CDR3 sequence: CASSIQVNYGYTF. In DNA form, the CDR3 reads TGTGCCAGCAGTATACAAGTTAACTATGGCTACACCTTC.

V is TRBV5-1 and J is TRBJ1-4; 10 nucleotides agree with TRBD1. The CDR3 extends over 14 amino acids. V trimming: 4 bases; J trimming: 6 bases; junction bases outside the gene matches: 3. Germline CDR1 reads SGHRS; CDR2 reads YFSETQ. The CDR3 here is CASSPGQGYEKLFF. CDR3 DNA: TGCGCCAGCAGCCCGGGACAGGGGTATGAAAAACTGTTTTTT.

The V call is TRBV29-1, the J call TRBJ1-1, with 11 bases fitting TRBD1. CDR1 SQVTM and CDR2 ANQGSEA come from the germline V gene. The CDR3 loop spans 13 amino acids. V was clipped by 4 bases and J by 5 bases; unmatched bases: 3. The CDR3 coding sequence is TGCAGCGTTGTGGGGACAGGGGGAACTGAAGCTTTCTTT. Its protein is CSVVGTGGTEAFF.

The V call is TRBV5-4, the J call TRBJ1-1; tentative D call: TRBD1 (6 bases). V gave up 2 bases and J gave up 4 bases, with 18 bases separating them. The CDR3 contains 16 residues. The germline V gene has CDR1 SGHNT and CDR2 YYREEE (reference sequence). CDR3 residues: CASSLGGKQAGTEAFF. The DNA for the CDR3 is TGTGCCAGCAGCTTAGGGGGAAAACAGGCGGGCACTGAAGCTTTCTTT.

The chain is built from TRBV27 and TRBJ1-2; unclear D gene. The CDR3 is made up of 15 amino acids. Trimming removed 3 bases from V and 8 bases from J, with 19 bases in between. CDR1 MNHEY and CDR2 SMNVEV come from the germline V gene (reference sequence). In DNA, the CDR3 is TGTGCCAGCAGTTTGTCTTTGGGCCGAGTGGAAGGCTACACCTTC. This codes for CASSLSLGRVEGYTF.

V usage is TRBV12-5 and J usage is TRBJ1-5; 8 positions match TRBD1. This CDR3 has 16 residues. The trim removed 6 bases at V and 6 bases at J, leaving 13 bases unmatched. Looked up from germline, CDR1 is LGHNT and CDR2 is FRNRAP. CDR3 sequence: CASGRGEQGDSQPQHF. The CDR3 DNA sequence: TGTGCTAGTGGCCGTGGGGAACAGGGGGATAGTCAGCCCCAGCATTTT. The full variable domain, completed using reference TRBV12-5 and TRBJ1-5, is DARVTQTPRHKVTEMGQEVTMRCQPILGHNTVFWYRQTMMQGLELLAYFRNRAPLDDSGMPKDRFSAEMPDATLATLKIQPSEPRDSAVYFCASGRGEQGDSQPQHFGDGTRLSIL.